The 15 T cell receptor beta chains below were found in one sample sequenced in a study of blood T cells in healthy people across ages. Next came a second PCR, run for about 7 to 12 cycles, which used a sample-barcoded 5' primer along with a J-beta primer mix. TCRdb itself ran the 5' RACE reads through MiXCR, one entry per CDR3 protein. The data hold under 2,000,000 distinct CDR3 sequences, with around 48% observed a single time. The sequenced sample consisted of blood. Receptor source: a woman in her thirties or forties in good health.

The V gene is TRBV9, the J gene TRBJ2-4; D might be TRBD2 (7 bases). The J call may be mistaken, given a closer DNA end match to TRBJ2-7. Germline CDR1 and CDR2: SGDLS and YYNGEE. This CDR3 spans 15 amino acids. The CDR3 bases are TGTGCCAGCAGCGTAGGGGGTAAGGGGGGGTACGAGCAGTACTTC. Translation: CASSVGGKGGYEQYF.

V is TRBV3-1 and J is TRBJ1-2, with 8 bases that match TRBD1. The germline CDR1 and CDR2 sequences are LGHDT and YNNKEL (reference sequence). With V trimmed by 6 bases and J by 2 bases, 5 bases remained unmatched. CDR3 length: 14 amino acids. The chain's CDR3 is CASSRNRGNYGYTF. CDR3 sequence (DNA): TGTGCCAGCAGTCGAAACAGGGGGAACTATGGCTACACCTTC.

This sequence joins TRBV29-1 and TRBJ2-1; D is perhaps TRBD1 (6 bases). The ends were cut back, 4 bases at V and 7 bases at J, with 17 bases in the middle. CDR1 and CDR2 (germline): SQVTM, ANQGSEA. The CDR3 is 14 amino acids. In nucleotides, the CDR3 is TGCAGCGTTGTTTTGCAGGGGTGCCCTAATGAGCAGTTCTTC. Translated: CSVVLQGCPNEQFF.

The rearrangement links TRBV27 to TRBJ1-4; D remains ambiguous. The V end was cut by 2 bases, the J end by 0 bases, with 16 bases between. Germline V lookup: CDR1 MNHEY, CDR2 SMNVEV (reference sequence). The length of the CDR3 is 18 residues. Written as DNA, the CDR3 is TGTGCCAGCAGTTTAACCGGGCAGCACCAGACAACTAATGAAAAACTGTTTTTT. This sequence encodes CASSLTGQHQTTNEKLFF.

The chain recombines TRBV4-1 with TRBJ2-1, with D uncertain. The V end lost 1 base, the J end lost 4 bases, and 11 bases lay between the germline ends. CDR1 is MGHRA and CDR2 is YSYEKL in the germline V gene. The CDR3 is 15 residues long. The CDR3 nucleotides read TGCGCCAGCAGCCAAGTGGGGTCTAGGTACAATGAGCAGTTCTTC. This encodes CASSQVGSRYNEQFF.

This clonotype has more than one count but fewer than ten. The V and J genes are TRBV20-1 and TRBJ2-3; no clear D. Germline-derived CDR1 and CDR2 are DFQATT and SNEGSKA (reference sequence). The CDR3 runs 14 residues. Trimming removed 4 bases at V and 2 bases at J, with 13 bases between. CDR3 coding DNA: TGCAGTGCTATATTCTGGTCCCACACAGATACGCAGTATTTT. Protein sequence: CSAIFWSHTDTQYF.

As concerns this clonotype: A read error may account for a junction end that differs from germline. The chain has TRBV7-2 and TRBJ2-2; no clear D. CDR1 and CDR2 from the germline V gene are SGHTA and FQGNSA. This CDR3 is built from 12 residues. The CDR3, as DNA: TGTGCCGGCAGACTGAACACCGGGGAGCTGTTTTTT. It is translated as CAGRLNTGELFF.

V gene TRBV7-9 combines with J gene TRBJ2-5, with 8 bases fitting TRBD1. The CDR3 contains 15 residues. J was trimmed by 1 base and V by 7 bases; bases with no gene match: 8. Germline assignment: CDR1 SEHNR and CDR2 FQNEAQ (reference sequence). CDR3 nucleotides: TGTGCCAGCACCCCGACAGGGGTAACCCAAGAGACCCAGTACTTC. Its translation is CASTPTGVTQETQYF.

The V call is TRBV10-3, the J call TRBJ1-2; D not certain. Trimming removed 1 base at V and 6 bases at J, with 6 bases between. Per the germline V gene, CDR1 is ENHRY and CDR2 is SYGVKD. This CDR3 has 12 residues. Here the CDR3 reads CAISELTHGYTF. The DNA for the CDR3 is TGTGCCATCAGTGAGTTGACCCATGGCTACACCTTC.

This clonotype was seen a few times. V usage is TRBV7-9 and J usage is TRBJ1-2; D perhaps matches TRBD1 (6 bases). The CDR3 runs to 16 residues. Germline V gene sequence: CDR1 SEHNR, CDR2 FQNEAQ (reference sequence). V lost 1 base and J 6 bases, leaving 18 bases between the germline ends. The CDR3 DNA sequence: TGTGCCAGCAGCTTAGAGTTGGCCAGGGGAGGTCATGGCTACACCTTC. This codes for CASSLELARGGHGYTF. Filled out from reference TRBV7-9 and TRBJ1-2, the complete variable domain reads DTGVSQNPRHKITKRGQNVTFRCDPISEHNRLYWYRQTLGQGPEFLTYFQNEAQLEKSRLLSDRFSAERPKGSFSTLEIQRTEQGDSAMYLCASSLELARGGHGYTFGSGTRLTVV.

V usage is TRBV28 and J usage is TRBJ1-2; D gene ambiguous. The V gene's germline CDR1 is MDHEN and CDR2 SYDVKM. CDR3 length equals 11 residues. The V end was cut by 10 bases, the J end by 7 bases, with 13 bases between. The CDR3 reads CATATGSGYTF. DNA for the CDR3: TGTGCCACGGCAACCGGGAGTGGCTACACCTTC.

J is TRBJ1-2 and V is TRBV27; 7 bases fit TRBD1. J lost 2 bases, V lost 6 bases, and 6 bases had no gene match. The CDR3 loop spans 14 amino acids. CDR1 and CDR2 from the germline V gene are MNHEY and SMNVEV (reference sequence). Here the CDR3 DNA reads TGTGCCAGCAGAAGGCAGGGGGTAAACTATGGCTACACCTTC. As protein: CASRRQGVNYGYTF.

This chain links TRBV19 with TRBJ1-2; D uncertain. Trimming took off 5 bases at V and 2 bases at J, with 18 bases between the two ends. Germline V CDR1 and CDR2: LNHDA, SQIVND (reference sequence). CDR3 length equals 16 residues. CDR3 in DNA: TGTGCCAGTAGTCCGTCGACCGCCTCCGGGAACTATGGCTACACCTTC. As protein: CASSPSTASGNYGYTF.

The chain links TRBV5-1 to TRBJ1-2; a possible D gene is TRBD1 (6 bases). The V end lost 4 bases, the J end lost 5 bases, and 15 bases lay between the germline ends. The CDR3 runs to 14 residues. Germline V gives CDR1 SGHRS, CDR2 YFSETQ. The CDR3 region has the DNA TGCGCCAGCAGCACCCCCGAGGGGGGGTATGGCTACACCTTC. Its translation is CASSTPEGGYGYTF.

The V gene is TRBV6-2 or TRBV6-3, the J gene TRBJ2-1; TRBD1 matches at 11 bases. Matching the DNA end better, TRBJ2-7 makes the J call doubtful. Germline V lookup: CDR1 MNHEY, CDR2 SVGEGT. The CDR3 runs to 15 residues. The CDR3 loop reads CASTLGQGAYNKQYF. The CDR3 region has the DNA TGTGCCAGCACTCTAGGACAGGGGGCTTACAATAAGCAGTACTTC.